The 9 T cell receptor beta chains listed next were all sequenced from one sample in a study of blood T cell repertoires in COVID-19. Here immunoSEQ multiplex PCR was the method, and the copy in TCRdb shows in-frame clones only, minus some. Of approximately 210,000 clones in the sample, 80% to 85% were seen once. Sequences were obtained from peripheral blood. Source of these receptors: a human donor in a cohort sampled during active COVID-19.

Here the CDR3 reads CASQNPGNTIYF. The CDR3 bases are TGTGCCAGCCAGAATCCTGGAAACACCATATATTTT. The rearrangement uses TRBV28 and TRBJ1-3; D ambiguous. Trimming removed 8 bases at V and 2 bases at J, with 7 bases between. This CDR3 contains 12 residues. Per the germline V gene, CDR1 is MDHEN and CDR2 is SYDVKM.

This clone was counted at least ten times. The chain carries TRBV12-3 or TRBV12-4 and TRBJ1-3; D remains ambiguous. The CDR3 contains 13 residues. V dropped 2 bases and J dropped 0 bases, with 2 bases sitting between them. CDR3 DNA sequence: TGTGCCAGCAGTTTATACTCTGGAAACACCATATATTTT. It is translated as CASSLYSGNTIYF.

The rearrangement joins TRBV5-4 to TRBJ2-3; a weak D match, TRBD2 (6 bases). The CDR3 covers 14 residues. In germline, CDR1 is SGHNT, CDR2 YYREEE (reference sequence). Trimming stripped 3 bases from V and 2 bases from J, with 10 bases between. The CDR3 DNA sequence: TGTGCCAGCAGCTCTACGGGACTCACAGATACGCAGTATTTT. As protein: CASSSTGLTDTQYF.

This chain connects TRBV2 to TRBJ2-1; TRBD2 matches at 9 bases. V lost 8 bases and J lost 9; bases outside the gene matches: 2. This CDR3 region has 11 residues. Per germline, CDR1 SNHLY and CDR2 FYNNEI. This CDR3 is CASLAGSEQFF. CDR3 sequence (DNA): TGTGCCAGCCTAGCGGGGTCTGAGCAGTTCTTC.

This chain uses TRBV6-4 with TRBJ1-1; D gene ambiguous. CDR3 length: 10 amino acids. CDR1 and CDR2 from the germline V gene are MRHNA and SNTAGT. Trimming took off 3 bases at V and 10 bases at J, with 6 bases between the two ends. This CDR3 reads CASSESAAFF. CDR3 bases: TGTGCCAGCAGTGAGAGCGCAGCTTTCTTT.

CDR3 in amino acids: CASSFLGSQPQHF. The DNA of the CDR3 is TGTGCCAGCAGTTTTCTGGGCTCCCAGCCCCAGCATTTT. The rearrangement links TRBV28 to TRBJ1-5; D is unresolved. V was clipped by 3 bases and J by 7 bases, with 10 bases between them. The CDR3 spans 13 residues. Per the germline V gene, CDR1 is MDHEN and CDR2 is SYDVKM. Complete variable domain (other parts from reference TRBV28 and TRBJ1-5): DVKVTQSSRYLVKRTGEKVFLECVQDMDHENMFWYRQDPGLGLRLIYFSYDVKMKEKGDIPEGYSVSREKKERFSLILESASTNQTSMYLCASSFLGSQPQHFGDGTRLSIL.

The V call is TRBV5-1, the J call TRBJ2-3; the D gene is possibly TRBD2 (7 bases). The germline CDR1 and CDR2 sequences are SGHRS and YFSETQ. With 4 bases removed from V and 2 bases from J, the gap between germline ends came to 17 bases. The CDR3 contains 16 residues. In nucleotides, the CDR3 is TGCGCCAGCAGCCCGGGCGGGGGCGAGAACACAGATACGCAGTATTTT. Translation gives CASSPGGGENTDTQYF.

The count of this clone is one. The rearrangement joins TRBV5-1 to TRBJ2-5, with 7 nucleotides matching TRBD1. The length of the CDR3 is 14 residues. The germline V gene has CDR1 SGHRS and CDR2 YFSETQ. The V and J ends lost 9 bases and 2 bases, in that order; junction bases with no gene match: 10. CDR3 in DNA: TGCGCCACCCAGAGACAGGGTGGACAAGAGACCCAGTACTTC. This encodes CATQRQGGQETQYF.

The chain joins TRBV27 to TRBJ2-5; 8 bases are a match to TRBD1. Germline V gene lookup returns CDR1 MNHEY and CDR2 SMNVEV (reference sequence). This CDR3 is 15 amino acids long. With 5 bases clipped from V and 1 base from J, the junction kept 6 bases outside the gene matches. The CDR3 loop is CASSSYGQGQETQYF. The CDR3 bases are TGTGCCAGCAGTAGTTATGGACAGGGCCAAGAGACCCAGTACTTC.